What follows are 23 T cell receptor beta chains derived from one specimen sequenced in a study of T cells in Graves' hyperthyroidism and ophthalmopathy (dated by TCRdb to between 2019 and 2020). To prepare the library, multiplex PCR was applied. Sequencer: Illumina HiSeq 2000. Amplification of TCR beta CDR3 regions was carried out from RNA transcripts. The TCR CDR3 was subjected to a first round of RT-PCR using the HTBI primer set and the Qiagen OneStep RT-PCR kit. TCRdb applied fastp at Q25 and MiXCR to the public reads, then kept only in-frame beta chains. Entries are consolidated by CDR3 protein sequence, retaining the most common genes and DNA. The sample profile shows 490,000 or so distinct CDR3 sequences; around 16% of them were found once. The top ten clones comprise about 29% of the sample. Source material: blood. The receptors were gathered from a woman in her twenties or thirties with Graves' ophthalmopathy.

This clonotype was observed a few times. This sequence joins TRBV7-2 and TRBJ2-5, with unresolved D. Germline lookup yields CDR1 SGHTA and CDR2 FQGNSA. The CDR3 spans 15 residues. Trimming took 1 base from V and 2 from J, leaving 11 bases between them. The CDR3 region has the DNA TGTGCCAGCAGCTTAGTCGGTGGCCAACAAGAGACCCAGTACTTC. This translates into CASSLVGGQQETQYF.

This clonotype showed up many times. DNA for the CDR3: TGTGCCAGCTCAAGGGACACCTATAGCAATCAGCCCCAGCATTTT. Protein sequence: CASSRDTYSNQPQHF. This chain joins TRBV2 and TRBJ1-5; the D gene is possibly TRBD1 (6 bases). The germline V gene has CDR1 SNHLY and CDR2 FYNNEI. The CDR3 totals 15 residues. V lost 8 bases to trimming and J lost 0 bases, with 14 bases between them.

The chain employs TRBV6-6 and TRBJ2-4; D is possibly TRBD1 (6 bases). Trimming removed 2 bases from V and 8 bases from J, with 13 bases in between. Germline-derived CDR1 and CDR2 are MNHNY and SVGAGI (reference sequence). The length of the CDR3 is 14 residues. The CDR3 DNA reads as TGTGCCAGCAGTTACCTGGGGGCTAGGGACATTCAGTACTTC. This encodes CASSYLGARDIQYF.

V and J are TRBV5-8 and TRBJ2-7; D might be TRBD2 (6 bases). CDR1 and CDR2 from the germline V gene are SGHTS and YDEGEE. Trimming pared 7 bases from V and 1 base from J, leaving 15 bases between. This CDR3 has 14 amino acids. The CDR3 loop reads CASRPRAGSYEQYF. The CDR3 nucleotides read TGTGCCAGCCGCCCGAGGGCGGGGTCCTACGAGCAGTACTTC.

The chain combines TRBV4-3 with TRBJ2-7; no definite D call. The CDR3 runs to 14 residues. CDR1 and CDR2 from the germline V gene are LGHNA and YSLEER. V dropped 2 bases and J dropped 7 bases, with 15 bases sitting between them. The CDR3 coding sequence is TGCGCCAGCAGCCAAACACAGTGGGCGAGGGAGCAGTACTTC. Residues: CASSQTQWAREQYF.

This clonotype was seen at least ten times. The genes are TRBV20-1 and TRBJ2-3, with a possible D match to TRBD1 (6 bases). The germline V gene has CDR1 DFQATT and CDR2 SNEGSKA (reference sequence). Trimming cost V 5 bases and J 2 bases, with 11 bases left between them. The CDR3 length is 13 residues. In nucleotides, the CDR3 is TGCAGTGCTGTACAGGGCTACACAGATACGCAGTATTTT. It translates to CSAVQGYTDTQYF.

This clonotype occurred many times. This chain connects TRBV20-1 to TRBJ1-4, with 7 bases that match TRBD1. The CDR3 totals 13 residues. V was pared by 4 bases and J by 8 bases, with 7 bases of the junction left unmatched. Germline V CDR1 and CDR2: DFQATT, SNEGSKA (reference sequence). The CDR3: CSATGQAEEKLFF. The CDR3 DNA sequence: TGCAGTGCTACTGGACAGGCGGAGGAAAAACTGTTTTTT.

This clonotype has ten or more counts. The chain recombines TRBV20-1 with TRBJ2-1; TRBD2 aligns across 8 bases. The CDR3 is 14 residues long. J was trimmed by 7 bases and V by 3 bases; bases with no gene match: 8. In germline, CDR1 is DFQATT, CDR2 SNEGSKA (reference sequence). CDR3 in DNA: TGCAGTGCTAGCTCAGCGGGAGTAGGTAATGAGCAGTTCTTC. Protein product: CSASSAGVGNEQFF.

This clonotype occurred a few times. The gene calls are TRBV7-7 and TRBJ1-1; TRBD1 aligns across 9 bases. V gave up 5 bases and J gave up 4 bases; unmatched junction bases: 11. The CDR3 length is 16 residues. Germline assignment: CDR1 SSHAT and CDR2 FNYEAQ (reference sequence). The CDR3 loop is CASSQLSQGASTEAFF. The CDR3 DNA is TGTGCCAGCAGCCAACTGTCACAGGGGGCATCCACTGAAGCTTTCTTT.

This clonotype showed up many times. V is TRBV6-1 and J is TRBJ2-7; 7 bases fit TRBD1. The germline CDR1 and CDR2 sequences are MNHNS and SASEGT. The CDR3 sequence is 15 residues long. Trimming took 5 bases from V and 0 from J; bases not matched to a gene: 7. The CDR3 DNA follows: TGTGCCAGCAGTCCGGACAGGAGGTCCTCCTACGAGCAGTACTTC. It specifies CASSPDRRSSYEQYF.

This clonotype has a single count. With a much larger clone just one base away, this may be a read error. The genes are TRBV11-2 and TRBJ2-7, with 7 positions matching TRBD1. After removal of 5 bases from V and 7 bases from J, the junction contained 14 bases not matched to a gene. The CDR3 consists of 15 residues. Germline values: CDR1 SGHAT, CDR2 FQNNGV. For the CDR3, the DNA is TGTGCCAGCAGCCCCGACAGGGCCCAAGGGGTGGAGCAGTACTTC. It specifies CASSPDRAQGVEQYF.

This clonotype occurred a few times. The chain carries TRBV12-3 or TRBV12-4 and TRBJ2-1; D is ambiguous. The V gene lost 1 base and the J gene lost 9 bases, with 10 bases spanning the gap. CDR3 length: 13 amino acids. The CDR3 nucleotides read TGTGCCAGCAGTTTAGGGTCTGAAGTTGAGCAGTTCTTC. Protein: CASSLGSEVEQFF.

The chain combines TRBV5-5 with TRBJ2-1; 7 nucleotides line up with TRBD1. The CDR3 extends over 17 amino acids. The V gene end was trimmed by 3 bases and the J gene end by 2 bases; junction bases not matched to a gene: 11. The germline gives CDR1 SGHKS, CDR2 YYEKEE (reference sequence). The CDR3, as DNA: TGTGCCAGCAGCTGGGGAACAGGGGATATGACCTACAATGAGCAGTTCTTC. Translating gives CASSWGTGDMTYNEQFF.

This clonotype was picked up a small number of times. The chain joins TRBV20-1 to TRBJ2-7; the match to TRBD1 covers 8 bases. The CDR3 loop spans 12 amino acids. In germline, CDR1 is DFQATT, CDR2 SNEGSKA (reference sequence). In DNA, the CDR3 is TGCAGCCCCGACAGGGGCTCCTACGAGCAGTACTTC. Translation: CSPDRGSYEQYF.

This clonotype came up many times. V is TRBV6-2 or TRBV6-3 and J is TRBJ1-1; D remains unclear. Looked up from germline, CDR1 is MNHEY and CDR2 is SVGEGT. The CDR3 sequence is 18 residues long. The germline V and J ends were trimmed by 7 bases and 0 bases, with 24 bases remaining between them. The CDR3 nucleotides read TGTGCCAGCACCTCATGGGCCATGTCGAGCAACATGAACACTGAAGCTTTCTTT. This sequence encodes CASTSWAMSSNMNTEAFF.

This clonotype showed up just a few times. The J gene is TRBJ1-1, the V gene TRBV28; D is undetermined. Germline lookup yields CDR1 MDHEN and CDR2 SYDVKM. V lost 5 bases to trimming and J lost 1 base, with 11 bases between them. The CDR3 contains 14 residues. The CDR3 protein is CASSLSRPNTEAFF. CDR3 bases: TGTGCCAGCAGTCTCTCCAGACCGAACACTGAAGCTTTCTTT.

This chain links TRBV7-2 with TRBJ2-1; 16 nucleotides align to TRBD2. The CDR3 spans 17 residues. Unmatched junction bases numbered 9, after V lost 5 bases and J lost 8 bases. The germline V gene has CDR1 SGHTA and CDR2 FQGNSA. The CDR3 bases are TGTGCCAGCAGCGAATCGGGACTAGCGGGAGGGGGGTATGAGCAGTTCTTC. It codes for CASSESGLAGGGYEQFF.

Notes on this clonotype: A much larger clone differs by one base, so this may be a read error. V and J are TRBV6-5 and TRBJ1-5; D is ambiguous. Germline CDR1 and CDR2: MNHEY and SVGAGI. CDR3 length: 17 residues. This chain's CDR3 is CAGSYGRIRSSNQPQHF. In DNA form, the CDR3 reads TGTGCCGGCAGTTACGGGCGGATCAGATCTAGCAATCAGCCCCAGCATTTT.

There are many counts of this clonotype. The genes are TRBV28 and TRBJ1-2, with 8 bases aligning to TRBD1. Germline CDR1 MDHEN, CDR2 SYDVKM. Unmatched junction bases numbered 1, after V lost 1 base and J lost 3 bases. This CDR3 spans 14 amino acids. The CDR3 DNA follows: TGTGCCAGCAGTTTATCAGGGGGCGACTATGGCTACACCTTC. Its translation is CASSLSGGDYGYTF.

This clonotype is a singleton in its sample. It may be a read error: a sequence one base away is much more abundant. The CDR3 reads CASSLLDLNTEAFF. In DNA, the CDR3 is TGTGCCAGCAGCTTACTGGACTTGAACACTGAAGCTTTCTTT. The J gene is TRBJ1-1, the V gene TRBV7-6; D remains unclear. Germline V CDR1 and CDR2: SGHVS, FNYEAQ. The CDR3 is 14 residues long. Trimming cost V 2 bases and J 0 bases, with 7 bases left between them.

The V and J genes are TRBV15 and TRBJ2-2, with D possibly TRBD2 on 6 matching bases. The CDR3 is 17 residues long. Per the germline V gene, CDR1 is LNHNV and CDR2 is YYDKDF (reference sequence). V shed 0 bases and J shed 4 bases, with 15 bases lying between them. In DNA form, the CDR3 reads TGTGCCACCAGCAGAGATCCTACGGGAGAGGTCACCGGGGAGCTGTTTTTT. Encoded protein: CATSRDPTGEVTGELFF.

This clonotype was seen many times. The chain employs TRBV28 and TRBJ2-7; no clear D. The CDR3 consists of 15 residues. Trimming took 2 bases from V and 2 from J, leaving 13 bases between them. Germline V gene sequence: CDR1 MDHEN, CDR2 SYDVKM. The CDR3 protein is CASSLRAPRAYEQYF. Here the CDR3 DNA reads TGTGCCAGCAGTTTAAGGGCCCCAAGGGCCTACGAGCAGTACTTC.

This clonotype has a count of ten or more. V gene TRBV5-5 combines with J gene TRBJ2-5, with 7 bases matching TRBD1. J was trimmed by 5 bases and V by 0 bases; bases with no gene match: 4. This CDR3 is 14 amino acids long. Germline values: CDR1 SGHKS, CDR2 YYEKEE (reference sequence). CDR3 DNA sequence: TGTGCCAGCAGCTTGGAGCACAGGGGCGAGACCCAGTACTTC. It codes for CASSLEHRGETQYF.